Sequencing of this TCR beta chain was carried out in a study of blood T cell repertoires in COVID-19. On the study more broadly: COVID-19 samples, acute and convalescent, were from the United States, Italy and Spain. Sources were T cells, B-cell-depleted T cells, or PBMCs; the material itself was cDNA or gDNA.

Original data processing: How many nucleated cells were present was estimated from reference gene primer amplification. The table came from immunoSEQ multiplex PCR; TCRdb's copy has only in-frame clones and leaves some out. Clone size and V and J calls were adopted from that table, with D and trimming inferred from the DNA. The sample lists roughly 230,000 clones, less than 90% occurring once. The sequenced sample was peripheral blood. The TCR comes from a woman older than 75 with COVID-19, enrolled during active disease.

CDR3 DNA sequence: TGCGCCAGCAGCTTTATAACAGGACCCCTCCACTTT. Its translation: CASSFITGPLHF. V and J are TRBV5-1 and TRBJ1-6, with a tentative D call TRBD1 (5 bases). The germline gives CDR1 SGHRS, CDR2 YFSETQ. The germline V and J ends were trimmed by 2 bases and 12 bases, with 9 bases remaining between them. The CDR3 spans 12 residues.